Listed below are T cell receptor beta chains from one sample, sequenced in a study of vaccination and CD4 T cells after COVID-19. These receptors' targets are unknown. TCRdb itself ran the PCR reads through MiXCR, one entry per CDR3 protein. Of tens of thousands of distinct CDR3 sequences in the sample, approximately 32% were seen once. Sequenced here: CD4+ T cells from blood, cultured in vitro, sampled about 7 months after SARS-CoV-2 vaccination. All receptors come from a human donor who had recovered from COVID-19. CDR3s include the opening cysteine and the closing phenylalanine or tryptophan. A D gene is named only where the DNA matches it firmly. Only some rows state a clone size, as once, few, many or a class for expanded clones.

few . TRBJ1-1 TRBV20-1 TGCAGTGCTAGGGAGCCGAGGGGGGTGAACACTGAAGCTTTCTTT CSAREPRGVNTEAFF
. TRBD1 TRBJ1-5 TRBV4-2 TGTGCCAGCAGCCAAGATCGAGGGGGCGGAGGGGGGGGACAGCCCCAGCATTTT CASSQDRGGGGGGQPQHF
. . TRBJ2-5 TRBV18 TGTGCCAGCTCACCCCAAATCGGTCTATCGGCAGAAGAGACCCAGTACTTC CASSPQIGLSAEETQYF
few TRBD2 TRBJ2-5 TRBV6-2/TRBV6-3 TGTGCCAGCAGTTTTGCCAGCGGGGGGTGGGGTGAGACCCAGTACTTC CASSFASGGWGETQYF
medium-sized TRBD1 TRBJ2-3 TRBV20-1 TGCAGTGCTCCCTATGGAACAGGGGATCGTGCAGATACGCAGTATTTT CSAPYGTGDRADTQYF
few TRBD1 TRBJ1-6 TRBV4-2 TGTGCCAGCAGCCAAGTCCCTCTGGCAGGGGGTTCGTCACCCCTCCACTTT CASSQVPLAGGSSPLHF
few . TRBJ1-1 TRBV20-1 TGCAGTGCTAGATTCATGAACACTGAAGCTTTCTTT CSARFMNTEAFF
. . TRBJ2-7 TRBV25-1 TGTGCCAGCAGTGAATCCGGGCGCAACTACGAGCAGTACTTC CASSESGRNYEQYF
few . TRBJ1-5 TRBV24-1 TGTGCCACCAGTGATTTAACGACCCAGCATTTT CATSDLTTQHF
. TRBD1 TRBJ2-5 TRBV2 TGTGCCAGCAGTGATGCCTACCCCGGCAGGGGGCAATATGATCGGTTTCTGACCCAGTACTTC CASSDAYPGRGQYDRFLTQYF
. . TRBJ1-2 TRBV18 TGTGCCAGCTCACAAGGGGCGCGTTCCAGTGGCTACACCTTC CASSQGARSSGYTF
. TRBD1 TRBJ2-7 TRBV6-2/TRBV6-3 TGTGCCAGCAGTTACGGGACAGGGGTCTACGAGCAGTACTTC CASSYGTGVYEQYF
. . TRBJ2-3 TRBV12-3/TRBV12-4 TGTGCCAGCAGTTTAGGGGGAAGCACAGATACGCAGTATTTT CASSLGGSTDTQYF
. . TRBJ2-2 TRBV6-5 TGTGCCAGCAGTTACTCGGGCACCAACACCGGGGAGCTGTTTTTT CASSYSGTNTGELFF
medium-sized . TRBJ1-3 TRBV20-1 TGCAGTGCGCGGAGTCCCTCTGGAAACACCATATATTTT CSARSPSGNTIYF
. . TRBJ2-7 TRBV20-1 TGCAGTGCTAGCGAGGATTCCTACGAGCAGTACTTC CSASEDSYEQYF
. TRBD1 TRBJ2-2 TRBV15 TGTGCCACCAGCAGATACAGGGGAGCGAACACCGGGGAGCTGTTTTTT CATSRYRGANTGELFF
few . TRBJ2-1 TRBV6-1 TGTGCCAGCAGACAAGTGGTTGAGCAGTTCTTC CASRQVVEQFF
. . TRBJ1-2 TRBV5-3 TGTGCCAGAAGCTTGGATGCCGGAAGCGGCTACACCTTC CARSLDAGSGYTF
few . TRBJ1-1 TRBV4-1 TGCGCCAGCAGCCAAGTTTCGGTCGGCTACACTGAAGCTTTCTTT CASSQVSVGYTEAFF
few . TRBJ2-5 TRBV2 TGTGCCAGCAGATACCAAGAGACCCAGTACTTC CASRYQETQYF
few TRBD2 TRBJ2-7 TRBV7-2 TGTGCCAGCAGCTTAGTAGGGACTAGCAACGAGCAGTACTTC CASSLVGTSNEQYF
few TRBD2 TRBJ2-7 TRBV4-1 TGCGCCAGCAGCCAAGATTGGGAGGGGTTAAGGTACGAGCAGTACTTC CASSQDWEGLRYEQYF
. . TRBJ1-3 TRBV4-1 TGCGCCAGCAGCCAAGGAACTAGCGGGGGGGCGTCTGGAAACACCATATATTTT CASSQGTSGGASGNTIYF
few . TRBJ1-1 TRBV20-1 TGCAGTGCCACTAGACAGGTTAACACTGAAGCTTTCTTT CSATRQVNTEAFF
few . TRBJ2-3 TRBV6-4 TGTGCCAGCAGTGAATATTGGAGCGCCGATACGCAGTATTTT CASSEYWSADTQYF
. . TRBJ2-2 TRBV12-3/TRBV12-4 TGTGCCAGCACCCGAACCGGACGGAACACCGGGGAGCTGTTTTTT CASTRTGRNTGELFF
. TRBD2 TRBJ2-1 TRBV5-4 TGTGCCAGCAGCCCGACTAGCGGGGGCTACAATGAGCAGTTCTTC CASSPTSGGYNEQFF
. . TRBJ1-2 TRBV7-6 TGTGCCAGCAGCTTAGGTCCCGGGGGCTCTGGCTACACCTTC CASSLGPGGSGYTF
few . TRBJ1-6 TRBV20-1 TGCAGTGCTAGCCGGCCCTACGGAACTAATTCACCCCTCCACTTT CSASRPYGTNSPLHF
. . TRBJ1-1 TRBV20-1 TGCAGTGCTTGCCAGTCTTCGCACACTGAAGCTTTCTTT CSACQSSHTEAFF
. . TRBJ2-1 TRBV7-3 TGTGCCAGCAGCTTCTCCATAAGCTCCTACAATGAGCAGTTCTTC CASSFSISSYNEQFF
. TRBD1 TRBJ2-1 TRBV10-3 TGTGCCATCAGTGAGTCCCGGGGGACAGGCGCCTACAATGAGCAGTTCTTC CAISESRGTGAYNEQFF
. TRBD2 TRBJ2-1 TRBV27 TGTGCCAGCAGTCCGTCGGGGGGACTGGGGTACAATGAGCAGTTCTTC CASSPSGGLGYNEQFF
. . TRBJ2-3 TRBV6-5 TGTGCCAGCAGTTCAACAGGGGATACGCAGTATTTT CASSSTGDTQYF
. . TRBJ1-5 TRBV7-2 TGTGCCAGCAGCTTCGCCGGGATGCATCAGCCCCAGCATTTT CASSFAGMHQPQHF
. . TRBJ2-4 TRBV11-2 TGTGCCAGCAGCTTAGATGCCAGGAACATTCAGTACTTC CASSLDARNIQYF
. TRBD1 TRBJ2-7 TRBV20-1 TGCAGTGCTAGAGGGGACAGGATATACGAGCAGTACTTC CSARGDRIYEQYF
. . TRBJ1-2 TRBV27 TGTGCCAGCAGTTTATCGAGTGGGCAGGGCCGCTATGGCTACACCTTC CASSLSSGQGRYGYTF
. . TRBJ1-1 TRBV7-3 TGTGCCAGCAGCTTACAGGGCTACACTGAAGCTTTCTTT CASSLQGYTEAFF
. . TRBJ2-5 TRBV6-1 TGTGCCAGCAGTGAATCTGGGGGCTTCCAAGAGACCCAGTACTTC CASSESGGFQETQYF
few . TRBJ2-3 TRBV20-1 TGCAGTGCAGCTACCGGCAGGAGCACAGATACGCAGTATTTT CSAATGRSTDTQYF
. . TRBJ2-1 TRBV20-1 TGCAGTGCTCTTGACCCGGGAGGGGGCAGCTACAATGAGCAGTTCTTC CSALDPGGGSYNEQFF
few . TRBJ1-2 TRBV20-1 TGCAGTGCTAGAGGCAGTGTGGACGGCTCTGATGGCTACACCTTC CSARGSVDGSDGYTF
few . TRBJ1-5 TRBV7-3 TGTGCCAGCAGCTTTGGCTGGGATCAGCCCCAGCATTTT CASSFGWDQPQHF